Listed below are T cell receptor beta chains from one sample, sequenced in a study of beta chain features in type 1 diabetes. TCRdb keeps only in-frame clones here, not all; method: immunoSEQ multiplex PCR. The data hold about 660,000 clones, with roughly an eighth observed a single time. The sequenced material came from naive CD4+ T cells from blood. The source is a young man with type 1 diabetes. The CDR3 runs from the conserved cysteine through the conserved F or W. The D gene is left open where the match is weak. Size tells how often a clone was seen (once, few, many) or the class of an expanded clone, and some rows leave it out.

CDR3 DNA: TGTGCCAGCAGCTTGGATCAGGTGTCTAGCGGTTACAATGAGCAGTTCTTC
CDR3 protein: CASSLDQVSSGYNEQFF
J gene: TRBJ2-1
CDR3 length: 17
D gene: TRBD2
clone size: few
V gene: TRBV5-4

CDR3 DNA: TGTGCCAGCAGTCCGGACACGTATGGCTACACCTTC
CDR3 protein: CASSPDTYGYTF
J gene: TRBJ1-2
CDR3 length: 12
D gene: .
clone size: .
V gene: TRBV2

CDR3 DNA: TGTGCCAGCAGTTACTTAACCGGGACAGGGGGGCAGTACTTC
CDR3 protein: CASSYLTGTGGQYF
J gene: TRBJ2-7
CDR3 length: 14
D gene: TRBD1
clone size: .
V gene: TRBV6-5

CDR3 DNA: TGTGCCAGCGGAGGTAGCGGGACAATTACAGATACGCAGTATTTT
CDR3 protein: CASGGSGTITDTQYF
J gene: TRBJ2-3
CDR3 length: 15
D gene: TRBD2
clone size: .
V gene: TRBV6-5

CDR3 DNA: TGTGCCAGCAGCTTCCGGCCCTCTGGGGCCAACGTCCTGACTTTC
CDR3 protein: CASSFRPSGANVLTF
J gene: TRBJ2-6
CDR3 length: 15
D gene: .
clone size: .
V gene: TRBV28

CDR3 DNA: TGCGCCAGCAGCCAAGGGCAGAATAATTCACCCCTCCACTTT
CDR3 protein: CASSQGQNNSPLHF
J gene: TRBJ1-6
CDR3 length: 14
D gene: .
clone size: .
V gene: TRBV4-3

CDR3 DNA: TGTGCCTGGAACAGGGCGGCCGCTGGGGCCAACGTCCTGACTTTC
CDR3 protein: CAWNRAAAGANVLTF
J gene: TRBJ2-6
CDR3 length: 15
D gene: .
clone size: .
V gene: TRBV30

CDR3 DNA: TGTGCCAGCAGTTGGGACACAGATACGCAGTATTTT
CDR3 protein: CASSWDTDTQYF
J gene: TRBJ2-3
CDR3 length: 12
D gene: .
clone size: .
V gene: TRBV6-5

CDR3 DNA: TGCGCCAGCAGCTTGGTCAGCTTCACAGATACGCAGTATTTT
CDR3 protein: CASSLVSFTDTQYF
J gene: TRBJ2-3
CDR3 length: 14
D gene: .
clone size: few
V gene: TRBV5-1

CDR3 DNA: TGCGCCAGCGGCAAAGAATCCGGGACTAGCGGGACGGGTGAGCAGTTCTTC
CDR3 protein: CASGKESGTSGTGEQFF
J gene: TRBJ2-1
CDR3 length: 17
D gene: TRBD2
clone size: .
V gene: TRBV5-1

CDR3 DNA: TGTGCCTGGAGTATAGGGGGCGTGGGAGATACGCAGTATTTT
CDR3 protein: CAWSIGGVGDTQYF
J gene: TRBJ2-3
CDR3 length: 14
D gene: TRBD1
clone size: few
V gene: TRBV30

CDR3 DNA: TGTGCCACACCGGGGTACGAGCAGTACTTC
CDR3 protein: CATPGYEQYF
J gene: TRBJ2-7
CDR3 length: 10
D gene: .
clone size: few
V gene: TRBV10-3

CDR3 DNA: TGCGCCAGTAGGCCCAACAGCAATCAGCCCCAGCATTTT
CDR3 protein: CASRPNSNQPQHF
J gene: TRBJ1-5
CDR3 length: 13
D gene: .
clone size: .
V gene: TRBV5-1

CDR3 DNA: TGCAGCGTTGAGGGCAGGGAGGGCACTGAAGCTTTCTTT
CDR3 protein: CSVEGREGTEAFF
J gene: TRBJ1-1
CDR3 length: 13
D gene: .
clone size: few
V gene: TRBV29-1

CDR3 DNA: TGTGCCAGCACCGTTGGAGGGACTGTAGGCTACGAGCAGTACTTC
CDR3 protein: CASTVGGTVGYEQYF
J gene: TRBJ2-7
CDR3 length: 15
D gene: .
clone size: few
V gene: TRBV2

CDR3 DNA: TGTGCCAGCAGTTTAAGCAGGGAGCAGTACTTC
CDR3 protein: CASSLSREQYF
J gene: TRBJ2-7
CDR3 length: 11
D gene: .
clone size: .
V gene: TRBV28

CDR3 DNA: TGTGCCAGCAGTTACTCGCGGACTAGCCCGGATACGCAGTATTTT
CDR3 protein: CASSYSRTSPDTQYF
J gene: TRBJ2-3
CDR3 length: 15
D gene: TRBD2
clone size: few
V gene: TRBV6-6

CDR3 DNA: TGTGCCAGCAGTGTACAGGGTGGCGAGCAGTACTTC
CDR3 protein: CASSVQGGEQYF
J gene: TRBJ2-7
CDR3 length: 12
D gene: .
clone size: few
V gene: TRBV2

CDR3 DNA: TGTGCCAGCAGCTTGCGACAGGGAACTAATCAGCCCCAGCATTTT
CDR3 protein: CASSLRQGTNQPQHF
J gene: TRBJ1-5
CDR3 length: 15
D gene: TRBD1
clone size: .
V gene: TRBV7-2

CDR3 DNA: TGTGCCAGCATGGGACTTACCTCCTACGAGCAGTACTTC
CDR3 protein: CASMGLTSYEQYF
J gene: TRBJ2-7
CDR3 length: 13
D gene: .
clone size: .
V gene: TRBV2

CDR3 DNA: TGTGCCAGCTCGGCAGACAATCAGCCCCAGCATTTT
CDR3 protein: CASSADNQPQHF
J gene: TRBJ1-5
CDR3 length: 12
D gene: .
clone size: few
V gene: TRBV2

CDR3 DNA: TGTGCCAGCAGTTTAGAGGGGCAGGCAGATACGCAGTATTTT
CDR3 protein: CASSLEGQADTQYF
J gene: TRBJ2-3
CDR3 length: 14
D gene: .
clone size: .
V gene: TRBV27

CDR3 DNA: TGTGCCAGCAGCTTGGGCGGGGGCCCCAAGTTCGGCGGGGAGCTGTTTTTT
CDR3 protein: CASSLGGGPKFGGELFF
J gene: TRBJ2-2
CDR3 length: 17
D gene: .
clone size: .
V gene: TRBV5-4

CDR3 DNA: TGTGCCAGCAGCTTGGTAGGGGCCGAAGATACGCAGTATTTT
CDR3 protein: CASSLVGAEDTQYF
J gene: TRBJ2-3
CDR3 length: 14
D gene: .
clone size: .
V gene: TRBV5-6

CDR3 DNA: TGTGCCAGCAGCTTACCGACTTCGACAGTTCTTTTC
CDR3 protein: CASSLPTSTVLF
J gene: TRBJ2-6
CDR3 length: 12
D gene: .
clone size: few
V gene: TRBV5-4

CDR3 DNA: TGTGCCAGTAGTTGGGGACAGGTCAACACTGAAGCTTTCTTT
CDR3 protein: CASSWGQVNTEAFF
J gene: TRBJ1-1
CDR3 length: 14
D gene: TRBD1
clone size: .
V gene: TRBV19

CDR3 DNA: TGTGCCAGCAGCTTACTAGCCTACAATGAGCAGTTCTTC
CDR3 protein: CASSLLAYNEQFF
J gene: TRBJ2-1
CDR3 length: 13
D gene: .
clone size: few
V gene: TRBV7-9

CDR3 DNA: TGTGCCAGCTCACCAACAGAGCGTAGGTACGAGCAGTACTTC
CDR3 protein: CASSPTERRYEQYF
J gene: TRBJ2-7
CDR3 length: 14
D gene: .
clone size: few
V gene: TRBV18

CDR3 DNA: TGTGCCATCAGTGCCCCCCAGAAAGCGGGGGGCCTTAGCTCCTACGAGCAGTACTTC
CDR3 protein: CAISAPQKAGGLSSYEQYF
J gene: TRBJ2-7
CDR3 length: 19
D gene: TRBD2
clone size: .
V gene: TRBV10-3

CDR3 DNA: TGTGCCAGCAGTGTTGTTCGGCAGCAAGAGACCCAGTACTTC
CDR3 protein: CASSVVRQQETQYF
J gene: TRBJ2-5
CDR3 length: 14
D gene: .
clone size: .
V gene: TRBV2

CDR3 DNA: TGTGCCAGCAGCCTTAAAACTGGACAGGGATCCTATGGCTACACCTTC
CDR3 protein: CASSLKTGQGSYGYTF
J gene: TRBJ1-2
CDR3 length: 16
D gene: TRBD1
clone size: few
V gene: TRBV7-9

CDR3 DNA: TGTGCCAGCAGCCACCCGGGGCGAGGGGTAGAGAACATTCAGTACTTC
CDR3 protein: CASSHPGRGVENIQYF
J gene: TRBJ2-4
CDR3 length: 16
D gene: .
clone size: .
V gene: TRBV5-4

CDR3 DNA: TGTGCCAGCAGCGTTATTGCGGGGCAGTTCTTC
CDR3 protein: CASSVIAGQFF
J gene: TRBJ2-1
CDR3 length: 11
D gene: .
clone size: .
V gene: TRBV7-9

CDR3 DNA: TGTGCCTGGAGTGTAAATAGCGGGGCGTCCGATACGCAGTATTTT
CDR3 protein: CAWSVNSGASDTQYF
J gene: TRBJ2-3
CDR3 length: 15
D gene: TRBD2
clone size: few
V gene: TRBV30

CDR3 DNA: TGTGCCAGCAGCTTACTCCGGGACAACTCTGGAAACACCATATATTTT
CDR3 protein: CASSLLRDNSGNTIYF
J gene: TRBJ1-3
CDR3 length: 16
D gene: .
clone size: few
V gene: TRBV7-9